This TCR beta chain stems from a study of T cell repertoires in cytomegalovirus infection. Study-level background: Shared public TCR beta signatures pointed to both CMV infection and a matching HLA type.

The germline V gene encodes CDR1 SQVTM and CDR2 ANQGSEA. The CDR3 runs 14 residues. Comments on this clonotype: Its antigen is not known.

The study's findings and limits: CMV carriers having the relevant HLA were flagged by cumulative public TCR beta family frequency. Dominating the ex vivo response were TCR beta clonotypes that were CMV-specific and HLA-C-restricted.

TCRdb recomputed calls from the reads with MiXCR, one row per CDR3 protein. The top ten clones hold roughly 15% of a sample with hundreds of thousands of distinct CDR3 sequences, roughly a third of them seen once. The TCR originated in a human donor in good health (CMV status not recorded). Some clones in this sample may be carry-over from other donors' samples. Sequencing used cultured PBMCs, obtained from culture after CMV antigen stimulation. The V call is TRBV29-1, the J call TRBJ2-1; possibly TRBD2 for D (6 bases). CDR3 residues: CSCGLAFSYNEQFF. CDR3 sequence (DNA): TGCAGTTGCGGGCTAGCGTTCTCCTACAATGAGCAGTTCTTC.